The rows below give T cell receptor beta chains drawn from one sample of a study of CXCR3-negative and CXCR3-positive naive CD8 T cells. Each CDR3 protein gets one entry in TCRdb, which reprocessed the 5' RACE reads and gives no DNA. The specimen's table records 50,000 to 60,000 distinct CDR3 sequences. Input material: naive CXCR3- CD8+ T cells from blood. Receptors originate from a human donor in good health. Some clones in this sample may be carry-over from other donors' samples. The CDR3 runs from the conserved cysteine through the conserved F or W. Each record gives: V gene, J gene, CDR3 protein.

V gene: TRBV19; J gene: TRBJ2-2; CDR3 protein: CASSQDGNTGELFF
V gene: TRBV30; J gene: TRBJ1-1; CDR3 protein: CAWRGQGGLFDTEAFF
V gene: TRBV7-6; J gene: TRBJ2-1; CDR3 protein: CASSARRTSGGAGEQFF
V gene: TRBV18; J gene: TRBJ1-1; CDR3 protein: CASSPGPGGPEAFF
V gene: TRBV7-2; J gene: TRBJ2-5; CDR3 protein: CASRIRGGAETQYF
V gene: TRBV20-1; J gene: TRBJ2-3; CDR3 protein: CSARSASGRKDTQYF
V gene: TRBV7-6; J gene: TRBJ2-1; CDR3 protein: CASSLYYSYNEQFF
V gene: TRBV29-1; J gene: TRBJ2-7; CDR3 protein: CSVEVRGSEQYF
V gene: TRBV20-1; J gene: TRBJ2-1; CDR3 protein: CSARETGNEQFF
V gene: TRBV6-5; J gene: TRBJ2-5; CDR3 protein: CASSYSKAVETQYF
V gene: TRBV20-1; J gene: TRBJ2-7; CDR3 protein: CSARVGGGYEQYF